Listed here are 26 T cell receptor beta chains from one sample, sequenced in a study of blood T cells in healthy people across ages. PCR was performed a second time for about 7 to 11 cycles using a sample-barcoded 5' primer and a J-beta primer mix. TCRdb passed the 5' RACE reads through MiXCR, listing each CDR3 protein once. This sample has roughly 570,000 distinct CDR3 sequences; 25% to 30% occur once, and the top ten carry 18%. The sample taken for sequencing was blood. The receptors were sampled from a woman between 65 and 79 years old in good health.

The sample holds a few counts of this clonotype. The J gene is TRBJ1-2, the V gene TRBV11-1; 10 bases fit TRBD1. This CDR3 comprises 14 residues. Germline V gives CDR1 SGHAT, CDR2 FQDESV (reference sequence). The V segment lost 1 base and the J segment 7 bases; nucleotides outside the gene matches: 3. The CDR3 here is CASSLGDRGTGYTF. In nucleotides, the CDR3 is TGTGCCAGCAGCTTAGGGGACAGGGGAACTGGCTACACCTTC.

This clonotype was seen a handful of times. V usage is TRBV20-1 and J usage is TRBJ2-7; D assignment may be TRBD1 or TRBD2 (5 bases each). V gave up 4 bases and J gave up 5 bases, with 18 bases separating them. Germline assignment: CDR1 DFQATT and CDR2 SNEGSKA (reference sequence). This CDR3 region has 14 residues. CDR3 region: CSAIPGPLSNEQYF. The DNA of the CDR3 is TGCAGTGCTATTCCGGGACCTCTGTCCAACGAGCAGTACTTC.

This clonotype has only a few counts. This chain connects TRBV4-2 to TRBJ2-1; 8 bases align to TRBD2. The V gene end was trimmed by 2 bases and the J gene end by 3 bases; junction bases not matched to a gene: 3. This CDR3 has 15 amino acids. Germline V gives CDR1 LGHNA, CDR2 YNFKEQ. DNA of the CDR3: TGTGCCAGCAGCCAACAACTAGCGGACTACAATGAGCAGTTCTTC. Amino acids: CASSQQLADYNEQFF.

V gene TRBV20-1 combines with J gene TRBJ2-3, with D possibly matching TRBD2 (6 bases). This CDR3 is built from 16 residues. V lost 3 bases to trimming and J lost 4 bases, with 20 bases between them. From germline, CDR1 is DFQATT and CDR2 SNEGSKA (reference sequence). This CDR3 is CSARYPLAHLADTQYF. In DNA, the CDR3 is TGCAGTGCTAGGTACCCACTAGCCCACCTGGCAGATACGCAGTATTTT.

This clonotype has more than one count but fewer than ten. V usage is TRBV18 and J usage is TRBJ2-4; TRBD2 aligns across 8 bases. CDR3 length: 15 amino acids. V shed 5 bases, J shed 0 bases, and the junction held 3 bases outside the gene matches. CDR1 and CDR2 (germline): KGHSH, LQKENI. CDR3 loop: CASSSGGAAKNIQYF. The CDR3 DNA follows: TGTGCCAGCTCAAGCGGGGGCGCAGCCAAAAACATTCAGTACTTC.

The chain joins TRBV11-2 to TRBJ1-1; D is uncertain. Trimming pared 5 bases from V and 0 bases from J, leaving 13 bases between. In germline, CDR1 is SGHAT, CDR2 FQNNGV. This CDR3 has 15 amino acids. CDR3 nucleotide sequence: TGTGCCAGCAGCGCCGTTTCTTTAATGAACACTGAAGCTTTCTTT. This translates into CASSAVSLMNTEAFF.

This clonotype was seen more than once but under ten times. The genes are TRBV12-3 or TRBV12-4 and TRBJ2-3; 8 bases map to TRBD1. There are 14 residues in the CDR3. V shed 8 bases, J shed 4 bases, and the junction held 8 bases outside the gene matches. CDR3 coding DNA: TGTGCCAGCTCGGACAGGGTGAGGGCAGATACGCAGTATTTT. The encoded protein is CASSDRVRADTQYF.

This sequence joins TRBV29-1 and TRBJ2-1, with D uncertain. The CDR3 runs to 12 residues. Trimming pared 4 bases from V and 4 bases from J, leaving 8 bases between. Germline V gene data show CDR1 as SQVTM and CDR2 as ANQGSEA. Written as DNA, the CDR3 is TGCAGCGTTGGGGCAGAATACAATGAGCAGTTCTTC. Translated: CSVGAEYNEQFF.

The CDR3 DNA reads TGTGCCAGCAGTGGGCAGGCTACCCATGGCTACACCTTC. It translates to CASSGQATHGYTF. The J gene is TRBJ1-2, the V gene TRBV12-3 or TRBV12-4; no clear D gene. The CDR3 extends over 13 amino acids. V shed 5 bases and J shed 6 bases, with 13 bases lying between them.

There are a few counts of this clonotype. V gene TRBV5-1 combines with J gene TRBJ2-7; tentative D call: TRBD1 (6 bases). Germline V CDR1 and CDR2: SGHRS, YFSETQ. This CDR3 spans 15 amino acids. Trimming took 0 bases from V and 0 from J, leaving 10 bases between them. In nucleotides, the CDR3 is TGCGCCAGCAGCTTGGGGACAGTTTCCTCCTACGAGCAGTACTTC. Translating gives CASSLGTVSSYEQYF.

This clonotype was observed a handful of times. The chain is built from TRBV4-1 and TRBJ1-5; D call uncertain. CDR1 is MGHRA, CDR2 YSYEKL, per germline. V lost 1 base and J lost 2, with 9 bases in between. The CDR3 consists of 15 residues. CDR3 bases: TGCGCCAGCAGCCAAGTGAACAGAGGCAATCAGCCCCAGCATTTT. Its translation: CASSQVNRGNQPQHF.

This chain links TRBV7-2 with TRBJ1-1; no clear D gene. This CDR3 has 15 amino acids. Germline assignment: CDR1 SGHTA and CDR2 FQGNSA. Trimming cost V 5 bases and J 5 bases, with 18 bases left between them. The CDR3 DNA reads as TGTGCCAGCAGCCAACAAAAGCTTCCATTTACTGAAGCTTTCTTT. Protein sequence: CASSQQKLPFTEAFF.

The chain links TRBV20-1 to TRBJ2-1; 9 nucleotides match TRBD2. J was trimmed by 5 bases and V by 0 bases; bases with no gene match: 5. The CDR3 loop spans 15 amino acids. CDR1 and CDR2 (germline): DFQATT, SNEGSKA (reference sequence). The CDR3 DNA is TGCAGTGCTAGAGATCTAGCGGGGATCAACAATGAGCAGTTCTTC. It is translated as CSARDLAGINNEQFF.

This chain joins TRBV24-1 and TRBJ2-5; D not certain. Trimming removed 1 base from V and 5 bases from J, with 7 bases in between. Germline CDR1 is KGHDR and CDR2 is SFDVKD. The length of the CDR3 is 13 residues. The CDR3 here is CATSDFALETQYF. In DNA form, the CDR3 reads TGTGCCACCAGTGATTTTGCGTTGGAGACCCAGTACTTC.

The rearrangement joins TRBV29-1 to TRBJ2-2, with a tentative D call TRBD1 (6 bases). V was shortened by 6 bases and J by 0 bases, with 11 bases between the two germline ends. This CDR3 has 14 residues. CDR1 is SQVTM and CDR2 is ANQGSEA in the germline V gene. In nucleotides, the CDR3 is TGCAGCGTGACAGGACCTACGAACACCGGGGAGCTGTTTTTT. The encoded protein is CSVTGPTNTGELFF.

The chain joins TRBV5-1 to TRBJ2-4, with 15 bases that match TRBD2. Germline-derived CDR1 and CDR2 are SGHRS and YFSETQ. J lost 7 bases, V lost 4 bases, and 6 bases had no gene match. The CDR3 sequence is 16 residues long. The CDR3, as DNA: TGCGCCAGCAGCGCAGGACTAGCGGGGGGGCGGAACATTCAGTACTTC. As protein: CASSAGLAGGRNIQYF.

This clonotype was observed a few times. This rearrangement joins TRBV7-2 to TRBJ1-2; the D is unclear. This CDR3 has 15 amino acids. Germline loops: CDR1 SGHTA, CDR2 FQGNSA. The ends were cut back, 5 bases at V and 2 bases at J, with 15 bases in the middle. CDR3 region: CASSKESGRNYGYTF. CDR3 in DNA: TGTGCCAGCAGCAAAGAGTCGGGCCGGAACTATGGCTACACCTTC. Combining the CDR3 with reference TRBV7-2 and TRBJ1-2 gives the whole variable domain GAGVSQSPSNKVTEKGKDVELRCDPISGHTALYWYRQSLGQGLEFLIYFQGNSAPDKSGLPSDRFSAERTGGSVSTLTIQRTQQEDSAVYLCASSKESGRNYGYTFGSGTRLTVV.

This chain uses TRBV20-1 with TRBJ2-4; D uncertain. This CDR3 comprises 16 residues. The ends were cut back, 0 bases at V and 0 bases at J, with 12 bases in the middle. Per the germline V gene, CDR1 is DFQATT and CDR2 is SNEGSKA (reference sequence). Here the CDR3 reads CSARDITDLAKNIQYF. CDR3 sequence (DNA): TGCAGTGCTAGAGATATTACGGATCTAGCCAAAAACATTCAGTACTTC.

In DNA form, the CDR3 reads TGCGCCAGCAGCAATCGGGTATCTGGAAACACCATATATTTT. It encodes CASSNRVSGNTIYF. This chain connects TRBV5-1 to TRBJ1-3; D gene ambiguous. The CDR3 is made up of 14 amino acids. Germline V CDR1 and CDR2: SGHRS, YFSETQ. Trimming pared 4 bases from V and 1 base from J, leaving 9 bases between.

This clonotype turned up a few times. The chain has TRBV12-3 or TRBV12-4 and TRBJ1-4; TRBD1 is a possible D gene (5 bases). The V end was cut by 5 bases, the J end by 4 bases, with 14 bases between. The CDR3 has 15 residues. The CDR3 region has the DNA TGTGCCAGCAGTCCACCCGGGGGGAGTAATGAAAAACTGTTTTTT. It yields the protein CASSPPGGSNEKLFF.

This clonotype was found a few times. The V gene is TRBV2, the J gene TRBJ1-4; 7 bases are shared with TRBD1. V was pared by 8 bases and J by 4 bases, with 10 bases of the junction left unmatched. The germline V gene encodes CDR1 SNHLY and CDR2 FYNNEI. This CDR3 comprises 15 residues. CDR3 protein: CASSTQGQINEKLFF. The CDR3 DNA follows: TGTGCCAGCTCCACCCAGGGACAGATTAATGAAAAACTGTTTTTT.

In DNA, the CDR3 is TGTGCCAGCCCGGGAGATACGCAGTATTTT. Protein sequence: CASPGDTQYF. The rearrangement links TRBV3-1 to TRBJ2-3; D call uncertain. Germline CDR1 LGHDT, CDR2 YNNKEL (reference sequence). V was clipped by 8 bases and J by 5 bases, with 5 bases between them. The CDR3 has 10 residues.

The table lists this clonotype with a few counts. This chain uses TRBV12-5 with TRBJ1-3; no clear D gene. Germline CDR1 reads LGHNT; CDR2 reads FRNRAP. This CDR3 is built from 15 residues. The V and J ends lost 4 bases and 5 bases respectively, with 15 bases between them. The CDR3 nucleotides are TGTGCTAGTGGTTCCCGGACGGATACTCGAAACACCATATATTTT. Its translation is CASGSRTDTRNTIYF.

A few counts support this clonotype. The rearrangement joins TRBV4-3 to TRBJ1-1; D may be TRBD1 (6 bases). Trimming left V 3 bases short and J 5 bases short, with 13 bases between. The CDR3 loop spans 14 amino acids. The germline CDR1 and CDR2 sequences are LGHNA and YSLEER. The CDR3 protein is CASSHRDRKTEAFF. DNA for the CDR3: TGCGCCAGCAGCCACCGAGACAGGAAGACTGAAGCTTTCTTT.

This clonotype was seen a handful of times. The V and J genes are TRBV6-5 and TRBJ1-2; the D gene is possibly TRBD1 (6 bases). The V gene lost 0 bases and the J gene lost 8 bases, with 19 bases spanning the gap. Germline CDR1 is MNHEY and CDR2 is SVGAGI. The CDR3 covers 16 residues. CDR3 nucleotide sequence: TGTGCCAGCAGTTACTCTTCTACGGGGGCGCGCGGCGGCTACACCTTC. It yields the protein CASSYSSTGARGGYTF.

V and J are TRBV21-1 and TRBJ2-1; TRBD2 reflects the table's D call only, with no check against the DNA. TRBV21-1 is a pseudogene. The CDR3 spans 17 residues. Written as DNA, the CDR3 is TGTGCCAGCAGCAAAAGGGGGACTAGCGGGGGTTACAATGAGCAGTTCTTC. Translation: CASSKRGTSGGYNEQFF.